The clone carrying this T cell receptor (beta chain) was seen only a few times. Antigen unknown. The data belong to a study of OX40 agonist ivuxolimab in advanced cancers. Across the study: Administration of intravenous ivuxolimab to patients occurred every 2 weeks at 0.01 to 10 mg/kg. Patients undergoing dose escalation presented with hepatocellular carcinoma, melanoma, renal cell or head and neck cancer.

The repertoire was sequenced with immunoSEQ multiplex PCR; TCRdb's copy has only in-frame clones and lacks some. This table holds about 80,000 clones, about nine tenths found once. V dropped 3 bases and J dropped 4 bases, with 10 bases sitting between them. The CDR3 extends over 14 amino acids. Germline V gene data show CDR1 as LNHDA and CDR2 as SQIVND (reference sequence). Findings of the study overall: The authors did not determine the antigen specificity of the expanded peripheral T cells.

The input for sequencing was CD4+ or CD8+ T cells sorted from blood, taken in a trial of the OX40 agonist ivuxolimab. The gene calls are TRBV19 and TRBJ1-5; D ambiguous. This receptor was taken from an adult with an advanced solid tumor such as melanoma, head and neck, liver or kidney cancer. CDR3 loop: CASSIQPLNQPQHF. In nucleotides, the CDR3 is TGTGCCAGTAGTATTCAACCCTTAAATCAGCCCCAGCATTTT.